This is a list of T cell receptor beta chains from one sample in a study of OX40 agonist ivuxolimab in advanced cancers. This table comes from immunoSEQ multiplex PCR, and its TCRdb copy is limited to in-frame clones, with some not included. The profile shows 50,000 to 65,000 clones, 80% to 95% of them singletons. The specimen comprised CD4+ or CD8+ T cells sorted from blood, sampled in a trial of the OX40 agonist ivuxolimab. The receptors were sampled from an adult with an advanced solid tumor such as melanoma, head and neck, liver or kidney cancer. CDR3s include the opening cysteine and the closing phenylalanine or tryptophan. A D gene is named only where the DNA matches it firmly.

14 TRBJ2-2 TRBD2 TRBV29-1 CSVSVPGGPGELFF
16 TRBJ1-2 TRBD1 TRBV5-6 CASSFWDRDEDYGYTF
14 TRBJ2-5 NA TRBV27 CASSLWSGAETQYF
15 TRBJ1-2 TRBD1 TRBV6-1 CASSDLGQGARGYTF
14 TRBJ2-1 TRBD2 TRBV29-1 CSVDGTSGGNEQFF
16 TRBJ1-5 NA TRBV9 CASSVGVGGTNQPQHF
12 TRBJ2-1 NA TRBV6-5 CASSSPRGEQFF
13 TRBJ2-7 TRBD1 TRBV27 CASSLSGQHEQYF
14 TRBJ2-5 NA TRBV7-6 CASSLAEGRETQYF
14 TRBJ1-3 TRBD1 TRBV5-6 CASSPGQAGNTIYF
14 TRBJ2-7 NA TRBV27 CASSLRGLIYEQYF
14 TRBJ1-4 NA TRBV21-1 CASSDRDNEEKLFF
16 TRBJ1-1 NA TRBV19 CASSPSSGDMNTEAFF
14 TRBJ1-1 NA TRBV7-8 CASSSRGGNTEAFF
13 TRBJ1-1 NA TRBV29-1 CSVEGTGGTEAFF
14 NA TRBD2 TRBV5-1 CASSLASGSGEQYF
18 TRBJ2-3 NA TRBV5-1 CASSFRDRLASSTDTQYF
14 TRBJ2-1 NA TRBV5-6 CASSLGLVANEQFF
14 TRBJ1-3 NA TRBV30 CAWIGQWAGNTIYF
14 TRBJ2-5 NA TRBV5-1 CASSVDSAQETQYF
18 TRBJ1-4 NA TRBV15 CATSRDFRQEGLSEKLFF
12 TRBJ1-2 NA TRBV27 CASSRAGSGYTF
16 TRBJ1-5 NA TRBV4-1 CASSLEPGGGNQPQHF
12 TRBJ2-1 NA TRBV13 CASSLGRHEQFF
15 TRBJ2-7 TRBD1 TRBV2 CASPPAGTGGYEQYF
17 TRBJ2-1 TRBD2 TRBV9 CASSPSGLAGGYNEQFF
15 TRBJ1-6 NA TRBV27 CASSLKGSYNSPLHF
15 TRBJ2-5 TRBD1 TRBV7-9 CASSLETGYQETQYF
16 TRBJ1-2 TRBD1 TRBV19 CASSTLRQGANYGYTF
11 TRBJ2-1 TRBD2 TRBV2 CASGGGNEQFF
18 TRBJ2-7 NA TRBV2 CASTLDPAEGGTLREQYF
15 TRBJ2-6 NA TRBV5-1 CASSLANSGANVLTF
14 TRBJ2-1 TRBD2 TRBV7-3 CASSAGGAYNEQFF
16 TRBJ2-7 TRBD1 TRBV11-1 CASSSPQGAQPPGQYF
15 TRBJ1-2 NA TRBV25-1 CASSELVGTSYGYTF
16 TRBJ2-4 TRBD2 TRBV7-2 CASSIHSGRAGNIQYF
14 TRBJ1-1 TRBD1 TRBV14 CASSQDQGDTEAFF
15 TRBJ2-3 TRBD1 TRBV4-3 CASSQDRGFTDTQYF
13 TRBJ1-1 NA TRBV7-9 CASSRLQGREAFF
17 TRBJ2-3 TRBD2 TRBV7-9 CASSPFGLAGGRDTQYF
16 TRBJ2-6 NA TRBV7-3 CASSLGTFSGANVLTF
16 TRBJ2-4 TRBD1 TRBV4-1 CASSHVPGQGENIQYF
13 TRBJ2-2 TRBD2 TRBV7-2 CASSSAGSGELFF
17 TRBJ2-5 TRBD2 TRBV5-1 CASSLEGTSIAVETQYF
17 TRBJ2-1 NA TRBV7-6 CASSLEAAGTHYNEQFF
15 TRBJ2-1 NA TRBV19 CASSLTGLRRNEQFF
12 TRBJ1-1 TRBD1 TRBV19 CASRTGSRGAFF
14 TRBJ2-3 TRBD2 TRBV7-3 CASSLGTNTDTQYF
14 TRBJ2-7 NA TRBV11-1 CASSLYRSSYEQYF
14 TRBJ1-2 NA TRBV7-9 CASSPAGGKHGYTF
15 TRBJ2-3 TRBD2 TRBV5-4 CASSLGLAGGDTQYF
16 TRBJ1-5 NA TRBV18 CASSPEGQGTRQPQHF
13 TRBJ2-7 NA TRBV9 CASSLPPSSEQYF
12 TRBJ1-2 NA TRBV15 CATSRAGNGYTF
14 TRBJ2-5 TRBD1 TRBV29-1 CSVEPDRGQETQYF